This T cell receptor beta chain is from a study of T cell responses to AZD1222 COVID-19 vaccine. Assay: immunoSEQ multiplex PCR; the TCRdb copy retains only in-frame clones and omits some. The profile shows 150,000 to 200,000 clones, approximately 95% of them singletons. The CDR3 spans 13 residues. Germline V gene sequence: CDR1 SNHLY, CDR2 FYNNEI. Trimming shortened V by 6 bases and J by 3 bases, and 11 bases separated the two germline ends. This chain links TRBV2 with TRBJ1-2; D gene uncertain. The TCR originated in an adult in good health. The source was peripheral blood, collected on day 0 of AZD1222 vaccination. DNA for the CDR3: TGTGCCAGCAGCATGGGCCAATACTATGGCTACACCTTC. Translated, it gives CASSMGQYYGYTF.